This T cell receptor (beta chain) was captured in a study of blood T cell repertoires in COVID-19. Whole-study context: Collection of acute and convalescent COVID-19 samples took place in the United States, Italy and Spain.

The table came from immunoSEQ multiplex PCR; TCRdb's copy has only in-frame clones and leaves some out. Of some 330,000 clones in the sample, approximately 89% were seen once. Trimming pared 5 bases from V and 0 bases from J, leaving 8 bases between. Germline V lookup: CDR1 KGHSH, CDR2 LQKENI. This CDR3 has 14 residues. Those enrolled in Seattle joined during active infection and were followed longitudinally afterward. The origin of this receptor is a woman aged 30 to 39 with COVID-19, enrolled during active disease. The source material was peripheral blood. This sequence joins TRBV18 and TRBJ1-5; tentative D call: TRBD1 (5 bases). The DNA of the CDR3 is TGTGCCAGCTCAAGCAGGGATAGCAATCAGCCCCAGCATTTT. It encodes CASSSRDSNQPQHF.